Listed below are T cell receptor beta chains from one sample, sequenced in a study of blood T cell repertoires in COVID-19. TCRdb's copy holds only in-frame clones and misses some; the assay was immunoSEQ multiplex PCR. The sample shows about 39,000 clones, 85% of them seen only once. The specimen sequenced was peripheral blood. All receptors come from a human donor in a cohort sampled during active COVID-19. CDR3s include the opening cysteine and the closing phenylalanine or tryptophan. Fields, in order: CDR3 protein, CDR3 DNA, D gene, V gene, clone size, J gene. The D gene is left open where the match is weak. The size field is filled for only some rows; it gives once, few, many or a size class.

CDR3aa: CASSGGSDTEAFF; CDR3nt: TGTGCCAGTTCGGGGGGGTCGGACACTGAAGCTTTCTTT; d_gene: NA; v_gene: TRBV2; abundance: NA; j_gene: TRBJ1-1
CDR3aa: CASRADRGGNTIYF; CDR3nt: TGTGCCAGCAGGGCGGACAGGGGGGGAAACACCATATATTTT; d_gene: TRBD1; v_gene: TRBV5-6; abundance: NA; j_gene: TRBJ1-3
CDR3aa: CASSRQDPDTQYF; CDR3nt: TGTGCCAGCAGCCGACAGGACCCGGATACGCAGTATTTT; d_gene: NA; v_gene: TRBV5-8; abundance: NA; j_gene: TRBJ2-3
CDR3aa: CASSRIAAHQETQYF; CDR3nt: TGTGCCAGCAGTCGTATAGCGGCCCACCAAGAGACCCAGTACTTC; d_gene: NA; v_gene: TRBV14; abundance: NA; j_gene: TRBJ2-5
CDR3aa: CAWSGQLGYGYTF; CDR3nt: TGTGCCTGGAGTGGACAGCTGGGCTATGGCTACACCTTC; d_gene: NA; v_gene: TRBV30; abundance: NA; j_gene: TRBJ1-2
CDR3aa: CASSHGPVDQGGQYF; CDR3nt: TGTGCCAGCAGCCATGGCCCGGTGGACCAAGGAGGGCAGTACTTC; d_gene: NA; v_gene: TRBV4-2; abundance: NA; j_gene: TRBJ2-7
CDR3aa: CASSLYRTSGTYDEQFF; CDR3nt: TGTGCCAGCAGCTTGTACCGGACTAGCGGGACCTACGATGAGCAGTTCTTC; d_gene: TRBD2; v_gene: TRBV5-5; abundance: NA; j_gene: TRBJ2-1
CDR3aa: CAISESPRQGYEQYF; CDR3nt: TGTGCCATCAGTGAGTCTCCGCGACAGGGCTACGAGCAGTACTTC; d_gene: TRBD1; v_gene: TRBV10-3; abundance: NA; j_gene: TRBJ2-7
CDR3aa: CASSRDTEAFF; CDR3nt: TGTGCCAGCAGCCGGGACACTGAAGCTTTCTTT; d_gene: NA; v_gene: TRBV6-5; abundance: NA; j_gene: TRBJ1-1
CDR3aa: CASSFGGLNTEAFF; CDR3nt: TGTGCCAGCAGCTTTGGAGGATTGAACACTGAAGCTTTCTTT; d_gene: NA; v_gene: TRBV5-5; abundance: NA; j_gene: TRBJ1-1
CDR3aa: CASSFGQGDTIYF; CDR3nt: TGTGCCAGCAGTTTTGGGCAGGGCGACACCATATATTTT; d_gene: NA; v_gene: TRBV12-3/TRBV12-4; abundance: NA; j_gene: TRBJ1-3
CDR3aa: CASSQSDRQGYEQYF; CDR3nt: TGTGCCAGCAGCCAATCCGACCGACAGGGGTACGAGCAGTACTTC; d_gene: TRBD1; v_gene: TRBV3-1/TRBV3-2; abundance: once; j_gene: TRBJ2-7
CDR3aa: CASSRGINRETQYF; CDR3nt: TGTGCCAGCAGCAGGGGAATAAATCGGGAGACCCAGTACTTC; d_gene: NA; v_gene: TRBV5-6; abundance: NA; j_gene: TRBJ2-5
CDR3aa: CASSQALTGVSPLHF; CDR3nt: TGTGCCAGCAGCCAAGCACTGACAGGTGTATCACCCCTCCACTTT; d_gene: NA; v_gene: TRBV3-1/TRBV3-2; abundance: few; j_gene: TRBJ1-6
CDR3aa: CASSYRDSRGGNTIYF; CDR3nt: TGTGCCAGCAGCTACAGGGACAGCCGGGGTGGAAACACCATATATTTT; d_gene: TRBD1; v_gene: TRBV3-1/TRBV3-2; abundance: few; j_gene: TRBJ1-3
CDR3aa: CASSLPGGGYNEQFF; CDR3nt: TGTGCCAGCAGTTTACCGGGAGGGGGCTACAATGAGCAGTTCTTC; d_gene: TRBD2; v_gene: TRBV28; abundance: NA; j_gene: TRBJ2-1
CDR3aa: CAWSVLSGRANEQFF; CDR3nt: TGTGCCTGGAGTGTACTAAGCGGGAGGGCTAATGAGCAGTTCTTC; d_gene: TRBD2; v_gene: TRBV30; abundance: NA; j_gene: TRBJ2-1
CDR3aa: CASREDRPLPAFF; CDR3nt: TGTGCCAGCAGGGAGGACAGGCCGCTGCCAGCTTTCTTT; d_gene: TRBD1; v_gene: TRBV2; abundance: NA; j_gene: TRBJ1-1
CDR3aa: CSASDRGAYEQYF; CDR3nt: TGCAGTGCTAGTGACAGGGGGGCCTACGAGCAGTACTTC; d_gene: TRBD1; v_gene: TRBV20-1; abundance: NA; j_gene: TRBJ2-7
CDR3aa: CASSLSTATGELFF; CDR3nt: TGTGCCAGCTCACTCTCAACAGCAACCGGGGAGCTGTTTTTT; d_gene: NA; v_gene: TRBV18; abundance: NA; j_gene: TRBJ2-2
CDR3aa: CASSPGGGPQGYGYTF; CDR3nt: TGCGCCAGCAGCCCAGGAGGGGGCCCTCAGGGCTATGGCTACACCTTC; d_gene: TRBD1; v_gene: TRBV5-1; abundance: NA; j_gene: TRBJ1-2
CDR3aa: CASSSSGTSGFADTQYF; CDR3nt: TGCGCCAGCAGCTCATCCGGGACTAGTGGGTTTGCAGATACGCAGTATTTT; d_gene: TRBD2; v_gene: TRBV5-1; abundance: NA; j_gene: TRBJ2-3
CDR3aa: CASSAGPNSPLHF; CDR3nt: TGTGCCAGCAGTGCCGGTCCTAATTCACCCCTCCACTTT; d_gene: NA; v_gene: TRBV11-3; abundance: few; j_gene: TRBJ1-6
CDR3aa: CASSLEGGAAKNIQYF; CDR3nt: TGCGCCAGCAGCTTGGAAGGGGGCGCTGCCAAAAACATTCAGTACTTC; d_gene: TRBD1; v_gene: TRBV5-1; abundance: once; j_gene: TRBJ2-4
CDR3aa: CASSEDSSYGYTF; CDR3nt: TGCGCCAGCAGTGAGGACAGCTCCTATGGCTACACCTTC; d_gene: NA; v_gene: TRBV10-2; abundance: NA; j_gene: TRBJ1-2
CDR3aa: CASSPSGGETHGYTF; CDR3nt: TGTGCCAGCAGCCCCTCAGGGGGAGAGACCCATGGCTACACCTTC; d_gene: TRBD1; v_gene: TRBV7-2; abundance: NA; j_gene: TRBJ1-2
CDR3aa: CASSLGGQTSQGYTF; CDR3nt: TGTGCCAGCAGCTTAGGAGGCCAGACTTCTCAGGGCTACACCTTC; d_gene: NA; v_gene: TRBV7-2; abundance: NA; j_gene: TRBJ1-2
CDR3aa: CAIRRDRGVAGELFF; CDR3nt: TGTGCCATCAGGAGGGACAGGGGGGTTGCCGGGGAGCTGTTTTTT; d_gene: TRBD1; v_gene: TRBV10-3; abundance: once; j_gene: TRBJ2-2
CDR3aa: CASSPRGLAGEVSEQFF; CDR3nt: TGTGCCAGCTCACCCCGGGGATTAGCGGGAGAGGTCAGTGAGCAGTTCTTC; d_gene: TRBD2; v_gene: TRBV18; abundance: once; j_gene: TRBJ2-1
CDR3aa: CASSQVRGGNEQFF; CDR3nt: TGTGCCAGCAGCCAAGTTAGGGGCGGCAATGAGCAGTTCTTC; d_gene: NA; v_gene: TRBV4-2; abundance: NA; j_gene: TRBJ2-1
CDR3aa: CASRTKGGRSTGELFF; CDR3nt: TGTGCCAGTAGGACGAAAGGGGGACGTAGCACCGGGGAGCTGTTTTTT; d_gene: NA; v_gene: TRBV19; abundance: NA; j_gene: TRBJ2-2
CDR3aa: CASSWRTLNTGELFF; CDR3nt: TGCGCCAGCAGTTGGAGGACTTTAAACACCGGGGAGCTGTTTTTT; d_gene: NA; v_gene: TRBV10-1; abundance: NA; j_gene: TRBJ2-2
CDR3aa: CASSGGTGANEKLFF; CDR3nt: TGTGCCAGCAGCGGAGGGACAGGGGCTAATGAAAAACTGTTTTTT; d_gene: TRBD1; v_gene: TRBV7-9; abundance: once; j_gene: TRBJ1-4
CDR3aa: CSIFYRGLSYNEQFF; CDR3nt: TGCAGCATCTTCTACAGGGGACTCTCCTACAATGAGCAGTTCTTC; d_gene: NA; v_gene: TRBV29-1; abundance: NA; j_gene: TRBJ2-1
CDR3aa: CASSKQEGDPGELFF; CDR3nt: TGCGCCAGCAGCAAACAGGAGGGCGACCCCGGGGAGCTGTTTTTT; d_gene: NA; v_gene: TRBV5-1; abundance: NA; j_gene: TRBJ2-2
CDR3aa: CASRIQVFGEQYF; CDR3nt: TGTGCCAGCCGAATTCAGGTTTTCGGCGAGCAGTACTTC; d_gene: NA; v_gene: TRBV18; abundance: NA; j_gene: TRBJ2-7
CDR3aa: CATEGGNKETQYF; CDR3nt: TGTGCCACTGAGGGGGGGAATAAAGAGACCCAGTACTTC; d_gene: NA; v_gene: TRBV30; abundance: NA; j_gene: TRBJ2-5
CDR3aa: CASSQGLGRGNTEAFF; CDR3nt: TGTGCCAGCAGCCAAGGGTTAGGCAGGGGGAACACTGAAGCTTTCTTT; d_gene: NA; v_gene: TRBV3-1/TRBV3-2; abundance: NA; j_gene: TRBJ1-1
CDR3aa: CASSPQALSTDTQYF; CDR3nt: TGTGCCAGCAGCCCACAGGCGCTAAGCACAGATACGCAGTATTTT; d_gene: NA; v_gene: TRBV7-3; abundance: NA; j_gene: TRBJ2-3